This T cell receptor (beta chain) was recorded in a study of shared clonotypes between healthy human individuals. Study as a whole: Per-donor plates numbered three CD4 naive, three CD4 memory, two CD8 naive and one CD8 memory.

Only in-frame clones appear in the TCRdb table, and some are missing; sequencing was by immunoSEQ multiplex PCR. Of more than 80,000 clones listed, under 80% are singletons. The junction had 17 bases not matched to a gene; V was cut back by 0 bases and J by 6 bases. The CDR3 runs 21 residues. The germline gives CDR1 MGHRA, CDR2 YSYEKL. The material sequenced was memory CD8+ T cells sorted from blood. Stated subset: CD45RO+ cells pooled with CCR7-negative TemRA cells. The chain has TRBV4-1 and TRBJ2-1; 13 bases are shared with TRBD2. The origin of this receptor is a man aged 25-45 years in good health. CDR3 DNA sequence: TGCGCCAGCAGCCAAGATTACGGACTAGCGGGAGAAGTTGTGCGGCTCAATGAGCAGTTCTTC. Protein product: CASSQDYGLAGEVVRLNEQFF.